The rows below give T cell receptor beta chains drawn from one sample of a study of Ad26.COV2.S vaccination and SARS-CoV-2 variants. TCRdb keeps only in-frame clones here, not all; method: immunoSEQ multiplex PCR. The table includes over 400,000 clones, about nine tenths detected once. Here the sequenced sample was peripheral blood, taken in a trial of Ad26.COV2.S vaccine versus placebo. The receptors derive from a person between 18 and 60 years old who received the Ad26.COV2.S COVID-19 vaccine or a placebo. The CDR3 runs from the conserved cysteine through the conserved F or W. The order of the fields is J gene, D gene, V gene, CDR3 DNA, CDR3 protein. D genes are given only for firm matches.

TRBJ2-1	TRBD2	TRBV7-9	TGTGCCAGCAGCTTATCCCTCGGGACTAGCGGGGCTGAGCAGTTCTTC	CASSLSLGTSGAEQFF
TRBJ2-7	.	TRBV7-2	TGTGCCAGCAGCTTAGCTTCACGGGGCTACGAGCAGTACTTC	CASSLASRGYEQYF
TRBJ1-5	.	TRBV7-2	TGTGCCAGCAGTGTGGGGTATAGCAATCAGCCCCAGCATTTT	CASSVGYSNQPQHF
TRBJ2-7	TRBD2	TRBV6-5	TGTGCCAGCAGCCTGGGGCGGGGGGGCAACGAGCAGTACTTC	CASSLGRGGNEQYF
TRBJ1-2	.	TRBV3-1/TRBV3-2	TGTGCCAGCACCCATACCGGGGGCTTGGACTATGGCTACACCTTC	CASTHTGGLDYGYTF
TRBJ1-3	.	TRBV5-4	TGTGCCAGCAGCCTCCCGACGGGTGACTCTGGAAACACCATATATTTT	CASSLPTGDSGNTIYF
TRBJ1-5	.	TRBV18	TGTGCCAGCTCACCGTCCCAGGCGAGCAATCAGCCCCAGCATTTT	CASSPSQASNQPQHF
TRBJ2-5	TRBD1	TRBV4-1	TGCGCCAGCAGCCAGGGTCATCTCCGGGACAGGGAAAGTAAGACCCAGTACTTC	CASSQGHLRDRESKTQYF
TRBJ1-5	TRBD1	TRBV30	TGTGCCTGGAGTGTAAGCCCGGGACAGGGAATTTATGGGTGGCAGCCCCAGCATTTT	CAWSVSPGQGIYGWQPQHF
TRBJ2-1	.	TRBV4-1	TGCGCCAGCAGCCAAGATCCCCAAATTGGACTGGCAAGCTACAATGAGCAGTTCTTC	CASSQDPQIGLASYNEQFF
TRBJ1-1	.	TRBV5-4	TGTGCCAGCAGCTTTTCAGGGTCTGAAGCTTTCTTT	CASSFSGSEAFF
TRBJ2-5	.	TRBV4-1	TGCGCCAGCAGCCTACTGCGGGCTAAACAAGAGACCCAGTACTTC	CASSLLRAKQETQYF